This T cell receptor beta chain was captured in a study of T-cell memory formation after mild COVID-19. The CDR3 contains 12 residues. V lost 5 bases and J 2 bases, leaving 4 bases between the germline ends. CDR1 MDHEN and CDR2 SYDVKM come from the germline V gene. 5'RACE primed from the constant segment yielded TCR alpha and TCR beta cDNA libraries bearing sample barcodes and UMIs. A single record per CDR3 protein comes from TCRdb applying MiXCR to the 5' RACE reads. The sample consists of approximately 60,000 distinct CDR3 sequences, 8% to 9.5% of them appearing once. Overall study findings and caveats: Clones that contracted clustered mainly in CM and EM if CD4+ and in EMRA if CD8+. Within pre-infection memory, some responding clones were found, suggesting cross-reactive memory joined.

This clonotype was seen more than once but under ten times. Its target is unknown. The sequencing sample was made of PBMCs or a T cell subset sorted from them (not recorded which). V is TRBV28 and J is TRBJ2-1; no reliable D call. This receptor was obtained from a man between 18 and 29 years old who had mild COVID-19 (a few samples of this study predate the infection). Cell type and time point are not known. The CDR3 here is CASSTTYNEQFF. The DNA for the CDR3 is TGTGCCAGCAGTACAACCTACAATGAGCAGTTCTTC.